This TCR beta chain emerged from a study of tumor-infiltrating lymphocytes in localized non-small cell lung cancer (dated by TCRdb to the early 2020s). Notes on the research overall: The cohort included patients whose samples were collected after neoadjuvant chemotherapy, as well as both smokers and never-smokers and several histologies. From each patient came resected tumor tissue plus uninvolved lung tissue from that same patient, and the uninvolved lung tissue was described as non-adjacent to the tumor. The same patients underwent several integrated assays, with TCR sequencing performed together with flow cytometry, multiplex immunofluorescence, RNA-seq, exome sequencing and proteomics. The overall ICON cohort comprised some 140 surgical patients with localized non-small cell lung cancer whose tumors were resected. A total of some 55 patients were part of the paired comparison of immunoSEQ T-cell fraction between tumor and uninvolved lung.

Including cysteine and phenylalanine, the CDR3 has 12 amino acids. The sequence is cut down to CDR3 DNA, 36 bases in frame from base 1. V loses 4 bases at its end and J loses 5 bases; junction bases beyond the gene matches: 4. The germline V gene encodes CDR1 SQVTM and CDR2 ANQGSEA. The immunoSEQ assay used for TCR sequencing gave the T-cell fraction in both tumor and uninvolved lung tissue. The original pipeline was this. For survival analysis, patients were divided into high (upper tertile) and low (lower two tertiles) T-cell fraction groups, which were compared by log-rank test. A signed-rank test was used to check for differences in T-cell fraction between paired tumor and uninvolved lung. In TCRdb, the immuneACCESS table is reduced to in-frame sequences with V and J assigned. These tables do not hold every clone; where another copy was compared, an unresolved V gene accounts for under half, and the others remain unexplained. That table supplies the V and J calls and clone size; D and trimming were determined from the DNA. Across this sample there are roughly 13,000 clones, with around 70% seen only once. The ten most abundant clones make up more than 20% of the sample.

Points the paper makes about the study in general: Assay coverage varied across patients depending on available tissue quantity, so only a subset of the cohort had TCR sequencing. Different pieces of the same tissue were used for different assays, so technical variation could not be separated from intratumor heterogeneity. In line with immunofluorescence CD3 counts, TCRbeta sequencing supported higher T cell infiltration in tumors compared with uninvolved lung tissue. No difference in TCR-derived T-cell fraction was observed between the flow cytometry-defined immunotypes IM1 (good prognosis) and IM2 (poor prognosis).

Patient enrollment in ICON started in the first half of 2016, and the final patient was enrolled in 2018. In a subcohort of around 72 patients, fresh tumor and matched uninvolved tissue were collected for in-depth immune analyses, with TCR sequencing among those analyses. No cell sorting was done, and TCR sequencing was instead run on DNA isolated from bulk tissue. Concerning this clone: Its antigen is currently not known. No much larger clone is present one base from it, and per-base qualities are unavailable.

Sequencing was carried out using uninvolved lung tissue not adjacent to the tumor. The sequence was collected from a human donor with non-small cell lung cancer. This sequence uses TRBV29-1 and TRBJ2-7; 8 central bases correspond to TRBD1. The DNA sequence is as follows: TGCAGCGTTGGGACAGGGCAAAACGAGCAGTACTTC. Its amino acids are CSVGTGQNEQYF.